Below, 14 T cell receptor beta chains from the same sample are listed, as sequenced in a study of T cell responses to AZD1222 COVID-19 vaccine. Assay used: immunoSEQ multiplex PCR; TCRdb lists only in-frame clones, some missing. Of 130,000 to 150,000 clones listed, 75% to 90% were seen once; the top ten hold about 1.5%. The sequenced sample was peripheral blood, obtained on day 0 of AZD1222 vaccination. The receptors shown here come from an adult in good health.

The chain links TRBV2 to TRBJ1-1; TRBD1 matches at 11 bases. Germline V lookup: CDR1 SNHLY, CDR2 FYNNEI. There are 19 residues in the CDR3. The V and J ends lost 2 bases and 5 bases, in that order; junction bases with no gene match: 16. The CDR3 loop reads CASSESRAGQGAFKTEAFF. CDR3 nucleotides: TGTGCCAGCAGTGAATCGAGAGCAGGACAGGGGGCTTTTAAGACTGAAGCTTTCTTT.

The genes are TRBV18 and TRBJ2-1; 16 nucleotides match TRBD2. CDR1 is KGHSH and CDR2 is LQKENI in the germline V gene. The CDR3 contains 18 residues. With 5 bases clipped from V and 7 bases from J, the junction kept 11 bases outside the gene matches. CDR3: CASSDPGTSGRALNEQFF. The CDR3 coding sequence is TGTGCCAGCTCAGACCCGGGGACTAGCGGGAGGGCCTTAAATGAGCAGTTCTTC.

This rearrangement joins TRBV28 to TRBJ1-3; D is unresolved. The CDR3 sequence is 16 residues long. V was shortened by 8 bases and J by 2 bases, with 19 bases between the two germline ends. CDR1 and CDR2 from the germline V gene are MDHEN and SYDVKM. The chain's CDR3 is CASRERPHLAGNTIYF. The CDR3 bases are TGTGCCAGCCGGGAGCGCCCGCACTTGGCTGGAAACACCATATATTTT. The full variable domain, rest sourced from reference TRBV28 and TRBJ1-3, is DVKVTQSSRYLVKRTGEKVFLECVQDMDHENMFWYRQDPGLGLRLIYFSYDVKMKEKGDIPEGYSVSREKKERFSLILESASTNQTSMYLCASRERPHLAGNTIYFGEGSWLTVV.

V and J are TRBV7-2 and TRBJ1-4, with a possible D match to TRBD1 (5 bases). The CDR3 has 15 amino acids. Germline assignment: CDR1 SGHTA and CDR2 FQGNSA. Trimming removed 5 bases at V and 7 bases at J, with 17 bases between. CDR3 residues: CASSPRAGGGEKLFF. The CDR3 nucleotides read TGTGCCAGCAGCCCCCGGGCCGGGGGGGGTGAAAAACTGTTTTTT.

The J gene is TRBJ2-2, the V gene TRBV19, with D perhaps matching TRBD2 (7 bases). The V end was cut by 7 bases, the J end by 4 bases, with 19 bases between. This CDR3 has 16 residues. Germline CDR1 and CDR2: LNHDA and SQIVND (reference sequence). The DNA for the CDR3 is TGTGCCAGTACCCTGGGGGGGGGCTTTGGCACCGGGGAGCTGTTTTTT. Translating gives CASTLGGGFGTGELFF.

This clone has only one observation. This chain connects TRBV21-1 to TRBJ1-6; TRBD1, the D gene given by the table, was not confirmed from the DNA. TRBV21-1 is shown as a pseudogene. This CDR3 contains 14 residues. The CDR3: CASPSTGRDSPLHF. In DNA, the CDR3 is TGTGCCAGCCCCTCGACAGGGCGGGATTCACCCCTCCACTTT.

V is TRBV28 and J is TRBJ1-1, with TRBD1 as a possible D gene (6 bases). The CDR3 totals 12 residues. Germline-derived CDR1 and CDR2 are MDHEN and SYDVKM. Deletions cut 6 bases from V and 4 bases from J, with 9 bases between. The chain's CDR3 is CASRSRGTEAFF. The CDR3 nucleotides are TGTGCCAGCAGAAGCAGGGGCACTGAAGCTTTCTTT. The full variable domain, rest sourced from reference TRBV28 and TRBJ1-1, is DVKVTQSSRYLVKRTGEKVFLECVQDMDHENMFWYRQDPGLGLRLIYFSYDVKMKEKGDIPEGYSVSREKKERFSLILESASTNQTSMYLCASRSRGTEAFFGQGTRLTVV.

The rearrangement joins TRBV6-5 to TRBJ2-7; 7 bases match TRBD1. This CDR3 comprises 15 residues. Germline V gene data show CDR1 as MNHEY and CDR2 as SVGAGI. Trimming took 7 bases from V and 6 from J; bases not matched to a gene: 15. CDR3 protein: CASTLRQGVVGEQYF. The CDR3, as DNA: TGTGCCAGCACTCTCAGACAGGGAGTAGTCGGCGAGCAGTACTTC.

The DNA for the CDR3 is TGCGCCAGCAGCAAGGACGGGACACCCGGGTCACCCCTCCACTTT. Its translation is CASSKDGTPGSPLHF. The rearrangement uses TRBV5-1 and TRBJ1-6, with D possibly matching TRBD1 (6 bases). CDR1 and CDR2 (germline): SGHRS, YFSETQ. This CDR3 has 15 amino acids. V gave up 4 bases and J gave up 10 bases, with 18 bases separating them.

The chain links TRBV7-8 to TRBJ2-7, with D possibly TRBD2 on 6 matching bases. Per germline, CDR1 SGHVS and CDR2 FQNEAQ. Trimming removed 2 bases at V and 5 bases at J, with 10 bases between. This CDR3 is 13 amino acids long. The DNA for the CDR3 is TGTGCCAGCAGCTTAACGGACTACAACGAGCAGTACTTC. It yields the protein CASSLTDYNEQYF.

The CDR3 DNA reads as TGCGCCAGCAGCACAATAGAGACCCAGTACTTC. It translates to CASSTIETQYF. The V call is TRBV5-1, the J call TRBJ2-5; D is uncertain. CDR3 length: 11 amino acids. V dropped 4 bases and J dropped 4 bases, with 5 bases sitting between them. Germline assignment: CDR1 SGHRS and CDR2 YFSETQ.

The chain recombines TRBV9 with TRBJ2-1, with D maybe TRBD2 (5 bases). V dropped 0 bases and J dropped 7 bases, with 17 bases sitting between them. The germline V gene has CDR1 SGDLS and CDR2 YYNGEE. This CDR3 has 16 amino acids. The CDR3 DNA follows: TGTGCCAGCAGCGTAGTGGCGGGCCACACCGGAAATGAGCAGTTCTTC. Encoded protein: CASSVVAGHTGNEQFF. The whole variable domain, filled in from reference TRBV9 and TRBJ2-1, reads DSGVTQTPKHLITATGQRVTLRCSPRSGDLSVYWYQQSLDQGLQFLIQYYNGEERAKGNILERFSAQQFPDLHSELNLSSLELGDSALYFCASSVVAGHTGNEQFFGPGTRLTVL.

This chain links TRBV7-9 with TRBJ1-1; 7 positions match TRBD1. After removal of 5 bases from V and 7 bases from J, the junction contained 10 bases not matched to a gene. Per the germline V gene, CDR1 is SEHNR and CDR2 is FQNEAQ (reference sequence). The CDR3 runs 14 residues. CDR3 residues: CASSPPGQTNEAFF. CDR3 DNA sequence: TGTGCCAGCAGCCCCCCGGGACAGACCAATGAAGCTTTCTTT.

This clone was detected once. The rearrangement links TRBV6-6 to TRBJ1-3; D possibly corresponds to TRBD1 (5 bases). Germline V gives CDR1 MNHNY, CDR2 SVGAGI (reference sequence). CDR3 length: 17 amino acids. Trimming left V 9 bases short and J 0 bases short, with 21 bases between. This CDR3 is CASSPRGATFSGNTIYF. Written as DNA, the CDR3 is TGTGCCAGTAGTCCTAGGGGAGCCACATTCTCTGGAAACACCATATATTTT.